The present T cell receptor (beta chain) was sequenced within a study of T cell responses to AZD1222 COVID-19 vaccine. Whole-study findings and limits: None of the repertoires were sampled until the peak T cell response had passed. Reports say nearly half of spike-specific TCRs go after unmutated variant regions. White British ancestry dominated among donors, who included more females, and clonal diversity was possibly underestimated.

TCRdb's table, derived via immunoSEQ multiplex PCR, lists solely in-frame clones and lacks some. The data contain about 180,000 clones, approximately 86% of them seen just once; the ten biggest clones take up 11%. With regard to this clone: The target antigen is unknown.

Germline CDR1 and CDR2: LGHDT and YNNKEL (reference sequence). The CDR3 is 17 amino acids. The J segment lost 5 bases and the V segment lost 3 bases, leaving 8 bases of the junction unmatched. The source was peripheral blood, collected 28 days after the second AZD1222 dose. This chain connects TRBV3-1 (or the pseudogene TRBV3-2) to TRBJ2-2, with 11 positions matching TRBD2. The sequence was obtained from an adult who received the AZD1222 COVID-19 vaccine. CDR3 sequence: CASSQDGTSGYTGELFF. DNA of the CDR3: TGTGCCAGCAGCCAGGACGGGACTAGCGGTTATACCGGGGAGCTGTTTTTT.